One and the same sample provided the 21 T cell receptor beta chains below, sequenced in a study of T cell repertoires and Cas9 in healthy adults. TCRdb's copy holds only in-frame clones and misses some; the assay was immunoSEQ multiplex PCR. The table has 20,000 to 25,000 clones, under 95% seen once. Input material: CD4+ effector T cells (CD127+, CD25-, CD137-, CD154-) from PBMCs; culture status not recorded. These receptors were taken from a human donor in good health.

The rearrangement uses TRBV9 and TRBJ2-1; 11 nucleotides match TRBD2. V was pared by 0 bases and J by 10 bases, with 9 bases of the junction left unmatched. Germline V CDR1 and CDR2: SGDLS, YYNGEE. The CDR3 extends over 16 amino acids. CDR3 DNA: TGTGCCAGCAGCGTAGAACCTAGCGGGGGGTCCCTCGAGCAGTTCTTC. Translating gives CASSVEPSGGSLEQFF. Full variable domain (missing parts from reference TRBV9 and TRBJ2-1): DSGVTQTPKHLITATGQRVTLRCSPRSGDLSVYWYQQSLDQGLQFLIQYYNGEERAKGNILERFSAQQFPDLHSELNLSSLELGDSALYFCASSVEPSGGSLEQFFGPGTRLTVL.

The genes are TRBV28 and TRBJ1-5, with TRBD1 as a possible D gene (6 bases). This CDR3 has 14 amino acids. V was pared by 6 bases and J by 4 bases, with 13 bases between. Germline lookup yields CDR1 MDHEN and CDR2 SYDVKM. The DNA of the CDR3 is TGTGCCAGCAGCCCGGGACACGGTAATCAGCCCCAGCATTTT. Amino acids: CASSPGHGNQPQHF.

The genes are TRBV7-9 and TRBJ2-3; D unclear. V was clipped by 5 bases and J by 1 base, with 13 bases between them. CDR3 length: 15 amino acids. Germline V gene data show CDR1 as SEHNR and CDR2 as FQNEAQ (reference sequence). The chain's CDR3 is CASSPFETRTDTQYF. The CDR3 DNA reads TGTGCCAGCAGCCCATTCGAGACCCGCACAGATACGCAGTATTTT.

V is TRBV19 and J is TRBJ1-1; 7 bases are a match to TRBD1. The CDR3 extends over 14 amino acids. Trimming at V came to 5 bases and at J to 1 base, leaving 4 bases not matched to a gene. Germline values: CDR1 LNHDA, CDR2 SQIVND (reference sequence). The CDR3 bases are TGTGCCAGTAGTCCCTGGACAGGGAACACTGAAGCTTTCTTT. Translating it yields CASSPWTGNTEAFF.

The rearrangement joins TRBV5-8 to TRBJ2-6; D gene unclear. Germline values: CDR1 SGHTS, CDR2 YDEGEE. V dropped 8 bases and J dropped 1 base, with 4 bases sitting between them. The CDR3 is made up of 12 amino acids. This CDR3 reads CASPSGANVLTF. The CDR3 DNA reads as TGTGCCAGTCCTTCTGGGGCCAACGTCCTGACTTTC.

The V gene is TRBV18, the J gene TRBJ1-5, with D possibly being TRBD1 (6 bases). This CDR3 is built from 14 residues. The germline V and J ends were trimmed by 2 bases and 1 base, with 6 bases remaining between them. Germline loops: CDR1 KGHSH, CDR2 LQKENI. In DNA, the CDR3 is TGTGCCAGCTCACCAGGGACAAGCAATCAGCCCCAGCATTTT. Residues: CASSPGTSNQPQHF.

This chain connects TRBV29-1 to TRBJ2-5; D possibly uses TRBD1 or TRBD2 (5 bases each). The V end lost 6 bases, the J end lost 5 bases, and 22 bases lay between the germline ends. The CDR3 is made up of 15 amino acids. CDR1 SQVTM and CDR2 ANQGSEA come from the germline V gene. Here the CDR3 DNA reads TGCAGCGTCCAACTCCCGGGACGGATGAGGGAGACCCAGTACTTC. Residues: CSVQLPGRMRETQYF.

The chain has TRBV25-1 and TRBJ1-2; D gene unclear. Deletions cut 1 base from V and 5 bases from J, with 8 bases between. CDR3 length: 13 residues. In germline, CDR1 is MGHDK, CDR2 SYGVNS. CDR3 in amino acids: CASSEFEAYGYTF. CDR3 DNA sequence: TGTGCCAGCAGTGAATTTGAGGCTTATGGCTACACCTTC.

The chain is built from TRBV5-6 and TRBJ1-5, with TRBD1 matching 10 bases. V gave up 4 bases and J gave up 6 bases; unmatched junction bases: 10. The CDR3 spans 16 residues. Looked up from germline, CDR1 is SGHDT and CDR2 is YYEEEE. This chain's CDR3 is CASSPGTGAHGQPQHF. The CDR3 DNA sequence: TGTGCCAGCAGCCCCGGGACAGGGGCCCATGGTCAGCCCCAGCATTTT.

The chain is built from TRBV19 and TRBJ1-2; D not resolved. The CDR3 has 14 amino acids. Germline loops: CDR1 LNHDA, CDR2 SQIVND (reference sequence). V lost 7 bases to trimming and J lost 5 bases, with 17 bases between them. The CDR3, as DNA: TGTGCCAGTAAGGAGGAGCACGGGAAATATGGCTACACCTTC. Translated, it gives CASKEEHGKYGYTF. Filled out from reference TRBV19 and TRBJ1-2, the complete variable domain reads DGGITQSPKYLFRKEGQNVTLSCEQNLNHDAMYWYRQDPGQGLRLIYYSQIVNDFQKGDIAEGYSVSREKKESFPLTVTSAQKNPTAFYLCASKEEHGKYGYTFGSGTRLTVV.

The chain couples TRBV6-5 to TRBJ1-5; D is possibly TRBD1 (5 bases). The V gene lost 0 bases and the J gene lost 4 bases, with 10 bases spanning the gap. Germline lookup yields CDR1 MNHEY and CDR2 SVGAGI. This CDR3 region has 15 residues. The CDR3 loop is CASSYSGTANQPQHF. The CDR3 region has the DNA TGTGCCAGCAGTTACTCTGGGACGGCAAATCAGCCCCAGCATTTT.

J is TRBJ2-3 and V is TRBV7-9, with TRBD2 matching 7 bases. Germline-derived CDR1 and CDR2 are SEHNR and FQNEAQ (reference sequence). V shed 5 bases, J shed 6 bases, and the junction held 14 bases outside the gene matches. The CDR3 contains 16 residues. DNA for the CDR3: TGTGCCAGCAGCGCTACCGGGACTAACCTCCTGGATACGCAGTATTTT. Encoded protein: CASSATGTNLLDTQYF. Combining the CDR3 with reference TRBV7-9 and TRBJ2-3 gives the whole variable domain DTGVSQNPRHKITKRGQNVTFRCDPISEHNRLYWYRQTLGQGPEFLTYFQNEAQLEKSRLLSDRFSAERPKGSFSTLEIQRTEQGDSAMYLCASSATGTNLLDTQYFGPGTRLTVL.

On this clone itself: At one end, the junction sequence differs from germline, possibly due to a read error. Other DNA sequences in this specimen translate into the identical CDR3. The chain joins TRBV27 to TRBJ1-1; 10 nucleotides align to TRBD1. This CDR3 has 13 residues. Germline CDR1 and CDR2: MNHEY and SMNVEV (reference sequence). This CDR3 reads CASSPDRGYEAFF. The CDR3 region has the DNA TGTGCCAGCTCACCGGACAGGGGGTATGAAGCCTTCTTT.

The chain couples TRBV21-1 to TRBJ1-2. TRBV21-1 is described as a pseudogene. This CDR3 spans 15 amino acids. The CDR3 reads CASSKDCRANYGYTF. CDR3 sequence (DNA): TGTGCCAGCAGCAAGGACTGCCGGGCTAACTATGGCTACACCTTC.

This chain links TRBV2 with TRBJ2-1; D is unresolved. This CDR3 contains 14 residues. Per germline, CDR1 SNHLY and CDR2 FYNNEI. Trimming took off 3 bases at V and 2 bases at J, with 8 bases between the two ends. CDR3 nucleotides: TGTGCCAGCAGTGAGGTCTGGACCTACAATGAGCAGTTCTTC. Residues: CASSEVWTYNEQFF.

J is TRBJ1-5 and V is TRBV19; 7 bases agree with TRBD1. V was clipped by 4 bases and J by 7 bases; unmatched bases: 7. CDR3 length: 14 amino acids. Germline V lookup: CDR1 LNHDA, CDR2 SQIVND (reference sequence). CDR3 nucleotide sequence: TGTGCCAGTAGTACAGACAGGGTTCGCCAGCCCCAGCATTTT. Its translation is CASSTDRVRQPQHF.

This chain joins TRBV4-3 and TRBJ2-1; TRBD2 matches at 10 bases. Trimming at V came to 0 bases and at J to 6 bases, leaving 5 bases not matched to a gene. The CDR3 is 16 residues long. Germline V gene data show CDR1 as LGHNA and CDR2 as YSLEER. CDR3 amino acids: CASSQESGTSVNEQFF. CDR3 sequence (DNA): TGCGCCAGCAGCCAAGAAAGCGGGACTAGCGTCAATGAGCAGTTCTTC.

The rearrangement uses TRBV28 and TRBJ2-1; possible D gene TRBD1, 5 bases. Germline V lookup: CDR1 MDHEN, CDR2 SYDVKM. The CDR3 length is 12 residues. Deletions cut 2 bases from V and 8 bases from J, with 7 bases between. CDR3 sequence: CASSLGADEQFF. The DNA of the CDR3 is TGTGCCAGCAGTTTAGGGGCGGATGAGCAGTTCTTC.

This chain joins TRBV28 and TRBJ1-5; 8 bases line up with TRBD1. The CDR3 contains 14 residues. The germline CDR1 and CDR2 sequences are MDHEN and SYDVKM. V shed 9 bases, J shed 0 bases, and the junction held 4 bases outside the gene matches. In DNA form, the CDR3 reads TGTGCCAGTGAACAGGGGGGTAGCAATCAGCCCCAGCATTTT. This sequence encodes CASEQGGSNQPQHF.

The chain carries TRBV6-6 and TRBJ1-2, with D uncertain. V lost 2 bases and J lost 0, with 1 base in between. Germline V gene lookup returns CDR1 MNHNY and CDR2 SVGAGI (reference sequence). The CDR3 contains 12 residues. The CDR3 loop is CASSYANYGYTF. In DNA, the CDR3 is TGTGCCAGCAGTTACGCTAACTATGGCTACACCTTC.

This clone was seen a few times. V usage is TRBV7-2 and J usage is TRBJ2-1, with D perhaps given as TRBD1 or TRBD2 (6 bases each). The CDR3 covers 15 residues. V dropped 5 bases and J dropped 4 bases, with 15 bases sitting between them. Germline CDR1 SGHTA, CDR2 FQGNSA. The CDR3 protein is CASSPEGGQYNEQFF. DNA for the CDR3: TGTGCCAGCAGCCCAGAGGGGGGCCAGTACAATGAGCAGTTCTTC.